This T cell receptor beta chain appears in the sequencing data of a study of blood T cell repertoires in COVID-19. Turning to the study itself: Sources were T cells, B-cell-depleted T cells, or PBMCs; the material itself was cDNA or gDNA.

Resolution of symptoms, clearance, or two negative PCRs was present in recovered Cohort 3 donors. V was clipped by 0 bases and J by 3 bases, with 8 bases between them. Germline CDR1 SGHAT, CDR2 FQNNGV. This CDR3 comprises 14 residues. Using immunoSEQ multiplex PCR, the repertoire was profiled, and TCRdb retains in-frame clones only, with some absent. There are around 500,000 clones in the sample; less than 90% occur only once, and roughly 8% lies in the top ten. The sequence derives from an older woman who had recovered from COVID-19. The sample taken for sequencing was PBMCs or T cells enriched from blood (not recorded which). The chain joins TRBV11-2 to TRBJ1-2; possible D gene TRBD1, 6 bases. The CDR3 protein is CASSLDHRDYGYTF. The DNA of the CDR3 is TGTGCCAGCAGCTTAGACCACAGGGACTATGGCTACACCTTC.